The clone carrying this T cell receptor (beta chain) was picked up a small number of times. Its antigen is not identified. Each donor's status was that of a healthy bone marrow donor. The sample is drawn from a study of cytomegalovirus exposure and HLA in healthy donors. Study-wide results and caveats: Immune exposure data for these donors was limited to CMV serostatus.

The CDR3 spans 16 residues. Germline CDR1 and CDR2: SGHRS and YFSETQ. The V and J ends lost 4 bases and 3 bases, in that order; junction bases with no gene match: 5. Researchers ran the PCR with 60 Vbeta and 13 Jbeta primers. Data came from immunoSEQ multiplex PCR; TCRdb stores just in-frame clones and leaves some out. The sample yields some 130,000 clones, approximately 80% seen once. The chain joins TRBV5-1 to TRBJ2-2, with 11 nucleotides matching TRBD2. The receptor comes from a man aged 25 to 45 in good health and CMV-seronegative. Sequencing was done on a sample of PBMCs. In DNA form, the CDR3 reads TGCGCCAGCAGCCTTAGCGGGAGGGCCGACACCGGGGAGCTGTTTTTT. Encoded protein: CASSLSGRADTGELFF.